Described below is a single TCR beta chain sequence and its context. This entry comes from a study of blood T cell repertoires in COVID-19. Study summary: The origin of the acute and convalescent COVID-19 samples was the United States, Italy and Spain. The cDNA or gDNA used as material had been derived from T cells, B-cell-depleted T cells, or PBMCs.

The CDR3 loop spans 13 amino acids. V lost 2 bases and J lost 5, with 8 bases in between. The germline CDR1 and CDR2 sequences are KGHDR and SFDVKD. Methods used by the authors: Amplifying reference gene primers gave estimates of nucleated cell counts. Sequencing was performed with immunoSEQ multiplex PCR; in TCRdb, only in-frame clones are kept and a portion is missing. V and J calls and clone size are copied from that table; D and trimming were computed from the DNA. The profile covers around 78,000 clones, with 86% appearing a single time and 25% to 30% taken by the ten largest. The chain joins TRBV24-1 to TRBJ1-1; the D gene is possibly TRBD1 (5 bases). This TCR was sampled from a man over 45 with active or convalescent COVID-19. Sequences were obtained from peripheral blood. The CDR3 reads CATSDWGETEAFF. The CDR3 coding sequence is TGTGCCACCAGTGATTGGGGGGAGACTGAAGCTTTCTTT.